This record looks at one TCR beta chain sequence and its context. Germline V gives CDR1 MNHNS, CDR2 SASEGT. V trimming: 6 bases; J trimming: 2 bases; junction bases outside the gene matches: 3. The CDR3 is 14 amino acids. TCRdb's table, derived via immunoSEQ multiplex PCR, lists solely in-frame clones and lacks some. In the table there are hundreds of thousands of clones, around 79% of which are singletons. These data come from a study of shared clonotypes between healthy human individuals. This sequence was found in a woman aged 35 to 49 in good health. Some clones in this sample may be carry-over from other donors' samples. The chain employs TRBV6-1 and TRBJ2-2, with 7 bases lining up with TRBD1. Sequenced sample: PBMCs. Written as DNA, the CDR3 is TGTGCCAGCAGGGGACAGCCTAACACCGGGGAGCTGTTTTTT. This codes for CASRGQPNTGELFF.